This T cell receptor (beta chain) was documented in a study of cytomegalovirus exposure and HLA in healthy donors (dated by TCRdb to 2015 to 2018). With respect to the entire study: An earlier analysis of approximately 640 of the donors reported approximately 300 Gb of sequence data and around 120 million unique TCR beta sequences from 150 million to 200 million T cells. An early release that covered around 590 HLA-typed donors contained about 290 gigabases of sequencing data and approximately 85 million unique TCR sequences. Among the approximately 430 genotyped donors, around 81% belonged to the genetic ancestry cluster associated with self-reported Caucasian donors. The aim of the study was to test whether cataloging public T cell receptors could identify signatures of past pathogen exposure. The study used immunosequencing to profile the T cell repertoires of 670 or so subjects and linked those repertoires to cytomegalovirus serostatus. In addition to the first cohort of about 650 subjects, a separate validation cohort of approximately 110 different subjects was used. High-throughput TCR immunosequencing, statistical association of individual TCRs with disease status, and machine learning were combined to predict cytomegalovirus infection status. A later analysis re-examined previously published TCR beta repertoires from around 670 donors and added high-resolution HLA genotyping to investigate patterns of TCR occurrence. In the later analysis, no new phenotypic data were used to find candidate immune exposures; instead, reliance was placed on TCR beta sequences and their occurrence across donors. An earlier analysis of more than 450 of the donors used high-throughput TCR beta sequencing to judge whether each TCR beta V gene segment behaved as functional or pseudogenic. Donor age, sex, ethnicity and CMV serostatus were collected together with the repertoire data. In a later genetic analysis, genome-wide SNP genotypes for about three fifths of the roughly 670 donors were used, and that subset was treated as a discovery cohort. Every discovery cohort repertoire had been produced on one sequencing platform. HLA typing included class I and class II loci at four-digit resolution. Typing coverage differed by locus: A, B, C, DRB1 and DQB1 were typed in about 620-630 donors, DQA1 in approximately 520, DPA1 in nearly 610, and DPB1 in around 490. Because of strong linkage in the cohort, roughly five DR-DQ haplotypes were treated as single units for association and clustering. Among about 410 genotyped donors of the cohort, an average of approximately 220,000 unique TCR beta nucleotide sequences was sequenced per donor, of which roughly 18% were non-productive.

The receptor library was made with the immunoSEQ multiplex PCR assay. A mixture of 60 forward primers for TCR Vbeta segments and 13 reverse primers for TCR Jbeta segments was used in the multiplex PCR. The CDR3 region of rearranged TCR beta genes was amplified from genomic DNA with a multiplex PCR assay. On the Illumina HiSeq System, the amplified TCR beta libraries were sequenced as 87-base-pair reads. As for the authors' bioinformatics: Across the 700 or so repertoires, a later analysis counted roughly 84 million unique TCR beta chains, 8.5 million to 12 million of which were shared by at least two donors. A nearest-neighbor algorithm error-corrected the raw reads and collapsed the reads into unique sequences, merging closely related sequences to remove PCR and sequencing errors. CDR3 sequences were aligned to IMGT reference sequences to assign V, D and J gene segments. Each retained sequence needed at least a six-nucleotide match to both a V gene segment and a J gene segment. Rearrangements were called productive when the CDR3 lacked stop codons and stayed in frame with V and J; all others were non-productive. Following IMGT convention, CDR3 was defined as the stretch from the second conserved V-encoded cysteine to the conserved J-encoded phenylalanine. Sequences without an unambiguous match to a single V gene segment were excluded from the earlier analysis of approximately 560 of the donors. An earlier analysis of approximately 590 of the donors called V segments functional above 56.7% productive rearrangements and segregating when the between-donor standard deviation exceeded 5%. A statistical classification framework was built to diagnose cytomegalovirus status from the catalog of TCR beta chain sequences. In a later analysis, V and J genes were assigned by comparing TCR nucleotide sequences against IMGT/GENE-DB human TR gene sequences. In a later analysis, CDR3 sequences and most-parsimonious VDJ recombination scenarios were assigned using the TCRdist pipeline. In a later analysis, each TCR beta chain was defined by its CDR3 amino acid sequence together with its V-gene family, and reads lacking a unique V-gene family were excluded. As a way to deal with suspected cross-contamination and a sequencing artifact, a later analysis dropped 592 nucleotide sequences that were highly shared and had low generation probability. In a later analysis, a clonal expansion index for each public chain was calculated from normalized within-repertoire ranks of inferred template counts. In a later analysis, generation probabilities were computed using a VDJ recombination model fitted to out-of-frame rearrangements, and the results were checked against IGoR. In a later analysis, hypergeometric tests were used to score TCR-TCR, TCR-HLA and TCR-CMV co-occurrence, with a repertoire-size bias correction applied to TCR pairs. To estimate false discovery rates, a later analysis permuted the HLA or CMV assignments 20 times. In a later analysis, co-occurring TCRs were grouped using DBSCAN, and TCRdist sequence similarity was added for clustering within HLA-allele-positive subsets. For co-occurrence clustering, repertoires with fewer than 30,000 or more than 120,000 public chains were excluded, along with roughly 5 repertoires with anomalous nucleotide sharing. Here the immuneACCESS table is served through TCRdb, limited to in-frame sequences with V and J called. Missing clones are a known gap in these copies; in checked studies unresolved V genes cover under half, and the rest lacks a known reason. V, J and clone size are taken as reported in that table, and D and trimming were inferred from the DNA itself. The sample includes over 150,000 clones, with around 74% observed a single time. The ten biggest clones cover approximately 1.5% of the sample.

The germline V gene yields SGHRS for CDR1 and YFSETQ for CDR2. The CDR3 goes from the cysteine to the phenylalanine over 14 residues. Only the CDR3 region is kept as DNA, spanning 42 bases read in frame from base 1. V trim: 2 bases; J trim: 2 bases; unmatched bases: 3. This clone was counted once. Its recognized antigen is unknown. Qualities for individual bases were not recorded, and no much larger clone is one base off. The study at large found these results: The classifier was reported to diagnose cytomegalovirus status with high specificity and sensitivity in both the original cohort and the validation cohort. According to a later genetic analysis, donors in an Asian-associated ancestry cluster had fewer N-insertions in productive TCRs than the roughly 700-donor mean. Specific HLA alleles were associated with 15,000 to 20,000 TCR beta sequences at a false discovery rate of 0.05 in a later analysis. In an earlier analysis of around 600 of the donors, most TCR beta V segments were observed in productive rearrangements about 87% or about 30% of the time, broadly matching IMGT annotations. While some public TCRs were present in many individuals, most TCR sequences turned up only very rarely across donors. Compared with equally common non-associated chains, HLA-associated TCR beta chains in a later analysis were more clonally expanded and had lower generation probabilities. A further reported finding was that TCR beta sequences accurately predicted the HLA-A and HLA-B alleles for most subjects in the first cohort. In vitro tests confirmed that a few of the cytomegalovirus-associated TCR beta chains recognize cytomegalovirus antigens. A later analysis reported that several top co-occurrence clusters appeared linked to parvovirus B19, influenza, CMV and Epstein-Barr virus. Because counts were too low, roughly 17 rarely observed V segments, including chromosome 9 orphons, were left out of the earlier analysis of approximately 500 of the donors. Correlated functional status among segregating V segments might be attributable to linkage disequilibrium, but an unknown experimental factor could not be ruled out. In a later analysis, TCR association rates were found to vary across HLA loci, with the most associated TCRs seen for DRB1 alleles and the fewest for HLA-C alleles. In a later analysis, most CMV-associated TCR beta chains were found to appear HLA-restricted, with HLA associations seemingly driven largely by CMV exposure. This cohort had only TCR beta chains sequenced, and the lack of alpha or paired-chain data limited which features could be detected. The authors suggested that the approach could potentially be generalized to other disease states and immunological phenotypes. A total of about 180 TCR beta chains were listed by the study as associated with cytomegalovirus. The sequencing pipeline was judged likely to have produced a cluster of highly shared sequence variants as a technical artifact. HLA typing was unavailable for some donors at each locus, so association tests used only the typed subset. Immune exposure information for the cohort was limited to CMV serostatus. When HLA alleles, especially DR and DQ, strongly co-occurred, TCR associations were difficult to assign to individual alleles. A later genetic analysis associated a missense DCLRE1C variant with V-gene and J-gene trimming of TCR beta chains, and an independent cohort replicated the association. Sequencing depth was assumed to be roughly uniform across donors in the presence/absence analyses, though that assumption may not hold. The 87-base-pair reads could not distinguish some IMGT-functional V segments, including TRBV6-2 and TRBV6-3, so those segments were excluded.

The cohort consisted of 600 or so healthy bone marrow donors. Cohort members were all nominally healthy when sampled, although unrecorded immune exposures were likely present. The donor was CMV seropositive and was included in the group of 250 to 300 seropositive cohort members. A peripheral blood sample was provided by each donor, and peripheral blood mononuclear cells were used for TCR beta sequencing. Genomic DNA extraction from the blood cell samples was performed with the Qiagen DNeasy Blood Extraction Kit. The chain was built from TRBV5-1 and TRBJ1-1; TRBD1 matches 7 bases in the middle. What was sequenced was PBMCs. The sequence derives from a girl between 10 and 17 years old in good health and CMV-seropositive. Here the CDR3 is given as CASSFQGGNTEAFF. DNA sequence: TGCGCCAGCAGCTTCCAGGGGGGAAACACTGAAGCTTTCTTT.